This T cell receptor (beta chain) was captured by sequencing in a study of identical twins. This CDR3 comprises 14 residues. Trimming removed 5 bases from V and 9 bases from J; junction bases left unmatched: 9. Germline V gene data show CDR1 as DFQATT and CDR2 as SNEGSKA (reference sequence). TCRdb recomputed calls from the 5' RACE reads with MiXCR, one row per CDR3 protein. The sample has hundreds of thousands of distinct CDR3 sequences, 5.5% to 6.5% seen once. About this clonotype: Antigen specificity is unknown.

Healthy Caucasian donors formed the entire cohort. Study-wide findings and caveats: Reduced insertions were recorded for abundant cord blood beta clonotypes, with no such pattern in memory repertoires. Out-of-frame beta chain sequences displayed weaker excess sharing between twins.

The sequence came from a man between 18 and 35 years old in good health. The chain couples TRBV20-1 to TRBJ2-1, with 11 bases identical to TRBD2. Sequencing was done on a sample of naive T cells sorted from blood. The chain's CDR3 is CSAAGTSGGGEQFF. The CDR3 region has the DNA TGCAGTGCTGCCGGGACTAGCGGTGGAGGTGAGCAGTTCTTC.